The rows below give T cell receptor beta chains drawn from one sample of a study of T-cell reconstitution after alpha-beta-depleted transplantation in children. TCRdb called the PCR reads again in MiXCR, with one record for every CDR3 protein. Of hundreds of thousands of distinct CDR3 sequences listed, 10% are singletons. Source: PBMCs, taken before TCRalphabeta/CD19-depleted stem cell transplant. Source of these receptors: a child aged 2-9 years with inherited bone marrow failure, due to receive a stem cell transplant. CDR3s include the opening cysteine and the closing phenylalanine or tryptophan. Each record gives: clone size, D gene, V gene, J gene, CDR3 protein, CDR3 DNA. A D gene is named only where the DNA matches it firmly. Clone size is given for some rows only: seen once, a few or many times, or a class if the clone is expanded.

clone_size: many
d_call: TRBD1
v_call: TRBV28
j_call: TRBJ1-3
cdr3_aa: CASSRPTGGNGNTIYF
cdr3_nt: TGTGCCAGCAGTAGACCGACAGGGGGAAACGGAAACACCATATATTTT

clone_size: few
d_call: TRBD1
v_call: TRBV7-8
j_call: TRBJ1-1
cdr3_aa: CASSFGQGGPAFF
cdr3_nt: TGTGCCAGCAGCTTCGGACAGGGAGGGCCGGCTTTCTTT

clone_size: many
d_call: .
v_call: TRBV28
j_call: TRBJ2-5
cdr3_aa: CASSFRTGYQETQYF
cdr3_nt: TGTGCCAGCAGTTTCCGGACCGGGTACCAAGAGACCCAGTACTTC

clone_size: .
d_call: .
v_call: TRBV19
j_call: TRBJ1-1
cdr3_aa: CASSSGVYTEAFF
cdr3_nt: TGTGCCAGTAGTTCGGGAGTCTACACTGAAGCTTTCTTT

clone_size: many
d_call: TRBD1
v_call: TRBV20-1
j_call: TRBJ2-5
cdr3_aa: CSATTGGRETQYF
cdr3_nt: TGCAGTGCTACTACAGGGGGCCGGGAGACCCAGTACTTC

clone_size: many
d_call: TRBD2
v_call: TRBV4-1
j_call: TRBJ2-1
cdr3_aa: CASSQDPREGPYNEQFF
cdr3_nt: TGCGCCAGCAGCCAAGATCCGCGGGAGGGCCCCTACAATGAGCAGTTCTTC

clone_size: few
d_call: .
v_call: TRBV20-1
j_call: TRBJ2-3
cdr3_aa: CSAIRGGAEDTQYF
cdr3_nt: TGCAGTGCTATTAGGGGCGGGGCGGAAGATACGCAGTATTTT

clone_size: .
d_call: .
v_call: TRBV5-1
j_call: TRBJ2-3
cdr3_aa: CASSTGAQAVGITDTQYF
cdr3_nt: TGCGCCAGCAGCACCGGGGCCCAGGCAGTGGGTATCACAGATACGCAGTATTTT

clone_size: many
d_call: .
v_call: TRBV21-1
j_call: TRBJ2-7
cdr3_aa: CASSKEGGRSYEQYF
cdr3_nt: TGTGCCAGCAGCAAAGAAGGGGGTCGCTCCTACGAGCAGTACTTC

clone_size: .
d_call: .
v_call: TRBV29-1
j_call: TRBJ2-7
cdr3_aa: CSVELGGPSYEQYF
cdr3_nt: TGCAGCGTTGAATTAGGCGGTCCCTCCTACGAGCAGTACTTC

clone_size: many
d_call: TRBD1
v_call: TRBV10-3
j_call: TRBJ1-2
cdr3_aa: CAISDPRQGGDGYTF
cdr3_nt: TGTGCCATCAGTGACCCTAGACAGGGTGGAGATGGCTACACCTTC

clone_size: many
d_call: .
v_call: TRBV6-2/TRBV6-3
j_call: TRBJ2-3
cdr3_aa: CASSYGRHTQYF
cdr3_nt: TGTGCCAGCAGTTATGGAAGGCATACGCAGTATTTT

clone_size: many
d_call: .
v_call: TRBV4-2
j_call: TRBJ2-2
cdr3_aa: CASSHGPANTGELFF
cdr3_nt: TGTGCCAGCAGCCATGGGCCGGCAAACACCGGGGAGCTGTTTTTT

clone_size: many
d_call: .
v_call: TRBV28
j_call: TRBJ2-1
cdr3_aa: CASSLVGGGYEQFF
cdr3_nt: TGTGCCAGCAGTTTGGTGGGAGGAGGCTATGAGCAGTTCTTC

clone_size: .
d_call: TRBD1
v_call: TRBV24-1
j_call: TRBJ2-3
cdr3_aa: CATSDTDREGYTDTQYF
cdr3_nt: TGTGCCACCAGTGATACGGACAGGGAAGGTTACACAGATACGCAGTATTTT

clone_size: many
d_call: .
v_call: TRBV28
j_call: TRBJ2-7
cdr3_aa: CASSLRGRLSYEQYF
cdr3_nt: TGTGCCAGCAGTCTGCGAGGGCGGCTTTCCTACGAGCAGTACTTC

clone_size: few
d_call: TRBD2
v_call: TRBV7-2
j_call: TRBJ2-1
cdr3_aa: CASSLWPTSGEIYEQFF
cdr3_nt: TGTGCCAGCAGCTTATGGCCGACTAGCGGGGAGATCTATGAGCAGTTCTTC

clone_size: .
d_call: .
v_call: TRBV20-1
j_call: TRBJ2-2
cdr3_aa: CSALSGNTGELFF
cdr3_nt: TGCAGTGCTCTTAGCGGGAACACCGGGGAGCTGTTTTTT

clone_size: many
d_call: .
v_call: TRBV11-2
j_call: TRBJ2-1
cdr3_aa: CASIKEGRTPYNEQFF
cdr3_nt: TGTGCCAGCATCAAGGAGGGGCGGACACCCTACAATGAGCAGTTCTTC

clone_size: many
d_call: .
v_call: TRBV6-2/TRBV6-3
j_call: TRBJ2-3
cdr3_aa: CASSYSKRSGDSHQDTDTQYF
cdr3_nt: TGTGCCAGCAGTTACTCGAAACGCTCCGGTGACTCCCATCAAGACACAGATACGCAGTATTTT

clone_size: .
d_call: .
v_call: TRBV7-8
j_call: TRBJ2-1
cdr3_aa: CASSLLTRGVGEQFF
cdr3_nt: TGTGCCAGCAGCCTGCTAACTAGAGGGGTCGGTGAGCAGTTCTTC

clone_size: many
d_call: TRBD1
v_call: TRBV20-1
j_call: TRBJ1-5
cdr3_aa: CSARQTGWGLGNQPQHF
cdr3_nt: TGCAGTGCTAGACAGACAGGGTGGGGCCTGGGCAATCAGCCCCAGCATTTT

clone_size: many
d_call: .
v_call: TRBV27
j_call: TRBJ2-5
cdr3_aa: CASSSLMTQETQYF
cdr3_nt: TGTGCCAGCAGTTCTCTCATGACACAAGAGACCCAGTACTTC

clone_size: .
d_call: .
v_call: TRBV6-1
j_call: TRBJ1-4
cdr3_aa: CASSRSLTNEKLFF
cdr3_nt: TGTGCCAGCAGCAGGTCCTTGACTAATGAAAAACTGTTTTTT

clone_size: .
d_call: .
v_call: TRBV30
j_call: TRBJ2-7
cdr3_aa: CAWSPSFYEQYF
cdr3_nt: TGTGCCTGGAGTCCCTCGTTTTACGAGCAGTACTTC

clone_size: many
d_call: .
v_call: TRBV28
j_call: TRBJ1-1
cdr3_aa: CASTTTVYTEAFF
cdr3_nt: TGTGCCAGCACCACGACAGTATACACTGAAGCTTTCTTT

clone_size: many
d_call: TRBD2
v_call: TRBV29-1
j_call: TRBJ2-1
cdr3_aa: CSVEGSGTSSYNEQFF
cdr3_nt: TGCAGCGTTGAAGGTAGCGGGACTAGCTCCTACAATGAGCAGTTCTTC

clone_size: .
d_call: .
v_call: TRBV27
j_call: TRBJ2-7
cdr3_aa: CASSLDGGGWGYEQYF
cdr3_nt: TGTGCCAGCAGTCTCGACGGAGGGGGGTGGGGCTACGAGCAGTACTTC

clone_size: many
d_call: TRBD2
v_call: TRBV12-3/TRBV12-4
j_call: TRBJ2-1
cdr3_aa: CASSFQTSVYNEQFF
cdr3_nt: TGTGCCAGCAGTTTCCAGACTAGCGTGTACAATGAGCAGTTCTTC

clone_size: many
d_call: .
v_call: TRBV4-3
j_call: TRBJ2-3
cdr3_aa: CASSQASVRQFTDTQYF
cdr3_nt: TGCGCCAGCAGCCAAGCAAGCGTCCGACAGTTCACAGATACGCAGTATTTT

clone_size: many
d_call: .
v_call: TRBV4-3
j_call: TRBJ1-2
cdr3_aa: CASSGPPNYGYTF
cdr3_nt: TGCGCCAGCAGCGGTCCGCCTAACTATGGCTACACCTTC

clone_size: few
d_call: TRBD2
v_call: TRBV9
j_call: TRBJ2-1
cdr3_aa: CASSASSGDYNEQFF
cdr3_nt: TGTGCCAGCAGCGCATCTAGCGGGGATTACAATGAGCAGTTCTTC